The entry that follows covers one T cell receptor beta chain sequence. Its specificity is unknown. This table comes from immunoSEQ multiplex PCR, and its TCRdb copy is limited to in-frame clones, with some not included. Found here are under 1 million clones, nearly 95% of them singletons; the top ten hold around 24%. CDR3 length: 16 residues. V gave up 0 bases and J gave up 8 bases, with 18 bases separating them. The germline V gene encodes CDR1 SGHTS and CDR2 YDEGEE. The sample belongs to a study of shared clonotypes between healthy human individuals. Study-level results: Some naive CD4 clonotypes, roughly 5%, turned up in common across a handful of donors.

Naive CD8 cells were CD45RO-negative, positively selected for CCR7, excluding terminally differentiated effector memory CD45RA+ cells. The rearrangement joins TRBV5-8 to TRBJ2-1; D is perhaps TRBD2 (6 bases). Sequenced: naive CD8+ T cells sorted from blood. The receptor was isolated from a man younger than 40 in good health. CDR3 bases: TGTGCCAGCAGCTTGGTTGGCCCCTCATCGGGGGATGAGCAGTTCTTC. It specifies CASSLVGPSSGDEQFF. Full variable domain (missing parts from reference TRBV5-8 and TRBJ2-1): EAGVTQSPTHLIKTRGQQATLRCSPISGHTSVYWYQQALGLGLQFLLWYDEGEERNRGNFPPRFSGRQFPNYSSELNVNALELEDSALYLCASSLVGPSSGDEQFFGPGTRLTVL.